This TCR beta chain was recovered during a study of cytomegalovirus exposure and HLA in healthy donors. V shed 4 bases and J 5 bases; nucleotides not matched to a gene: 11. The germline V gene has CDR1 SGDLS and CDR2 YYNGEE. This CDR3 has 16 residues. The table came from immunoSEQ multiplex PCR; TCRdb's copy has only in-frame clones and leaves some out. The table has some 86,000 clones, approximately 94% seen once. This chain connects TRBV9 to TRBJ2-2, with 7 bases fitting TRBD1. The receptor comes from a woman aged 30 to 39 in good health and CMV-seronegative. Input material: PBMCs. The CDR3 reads CASSPPGQTQTGELFF. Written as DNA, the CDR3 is TGTGCCAGCAGCCCGCCGGGACAGACTCAAACCGGGGAGCTGTTTTTT.